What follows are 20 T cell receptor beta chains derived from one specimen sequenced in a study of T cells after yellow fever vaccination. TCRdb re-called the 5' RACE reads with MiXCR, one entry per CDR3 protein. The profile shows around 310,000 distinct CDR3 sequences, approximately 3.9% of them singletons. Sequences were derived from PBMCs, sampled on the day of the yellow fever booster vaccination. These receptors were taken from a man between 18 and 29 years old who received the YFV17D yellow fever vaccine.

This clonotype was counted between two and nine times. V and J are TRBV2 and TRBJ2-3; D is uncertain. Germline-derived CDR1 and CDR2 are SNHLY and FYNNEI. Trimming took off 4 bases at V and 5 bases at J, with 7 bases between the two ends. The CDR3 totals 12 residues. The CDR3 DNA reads TGTGCCAGCAGTGGACTCCAAGATACGCAGTATTTT. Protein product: CASSGLQDTQYF. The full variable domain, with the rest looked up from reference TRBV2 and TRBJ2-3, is EPEVTQTPSHQVTQMGQEVILRCVPISNHLYFYWYRQILGQKVEFLVSFYNNEISEKSEIFDDQFSVERPDGSNFTLKIRSTKLEDSAMYFCASSGLQDTQYFGPGTRLTVL.

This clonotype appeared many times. Here the CDR3 reads CAISDGGGTQYF. CDR3 coding DNA: TGTGCCATCAGTGACGGCGGGGGGACGCAGTATTTT. The rearrangement uses TRBV10-3 and TRBJ2-3; TRBD2 aligns across 8 bases. Germline-derived CDR1 and CDR2 are ENHRY and SYGVKD. The length of the CDR3 is 12 residues. The V gene end was trimmed by 3 bases and the J gene end by 9 bases; junction bases not matched to a gene: 2.

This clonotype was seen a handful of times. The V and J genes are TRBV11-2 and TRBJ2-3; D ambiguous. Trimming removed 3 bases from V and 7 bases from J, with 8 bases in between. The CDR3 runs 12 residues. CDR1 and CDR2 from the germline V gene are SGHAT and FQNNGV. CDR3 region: CASSLPDYTQYF. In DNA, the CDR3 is TGTGCCAGCAGCTTGCCAGATTATACGCAGTATTTT.

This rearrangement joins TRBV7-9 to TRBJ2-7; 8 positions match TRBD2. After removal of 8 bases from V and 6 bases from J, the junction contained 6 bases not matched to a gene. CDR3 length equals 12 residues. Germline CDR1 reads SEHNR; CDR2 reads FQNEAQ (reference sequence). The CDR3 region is CASGVRGGEQYV. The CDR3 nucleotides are TGTGCCAGCGGGGTACGGGGGGGCGAGCAGTACGTC.

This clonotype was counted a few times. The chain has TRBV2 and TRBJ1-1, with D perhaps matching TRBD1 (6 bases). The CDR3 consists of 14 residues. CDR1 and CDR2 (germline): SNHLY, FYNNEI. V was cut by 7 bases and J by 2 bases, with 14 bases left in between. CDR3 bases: TGTGCCAGCAACTCGGACAGCCTTAACACTGAAGCTTTCTTT. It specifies CASNSDSLNTEAFF.

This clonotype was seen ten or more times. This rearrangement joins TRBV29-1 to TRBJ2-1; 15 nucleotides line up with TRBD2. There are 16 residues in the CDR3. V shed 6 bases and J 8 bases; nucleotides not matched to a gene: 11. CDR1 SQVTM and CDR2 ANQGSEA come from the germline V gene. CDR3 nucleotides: TGCAGCGTACAGGGGACTAGCGGGGGGTTTTTGGATGAGCAGTTCTTC. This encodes CSVQGTSGGFLDEQFF.

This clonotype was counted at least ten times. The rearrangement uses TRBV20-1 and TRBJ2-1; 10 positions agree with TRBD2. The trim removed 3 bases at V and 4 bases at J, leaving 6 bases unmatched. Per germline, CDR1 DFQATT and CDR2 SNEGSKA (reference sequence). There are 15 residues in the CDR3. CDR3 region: CSASSSLAGYNEQFF. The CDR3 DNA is TGCAGTGCTAGCTCTTCACTAGCGGGGTACAATGAGCAGTTCTTC.

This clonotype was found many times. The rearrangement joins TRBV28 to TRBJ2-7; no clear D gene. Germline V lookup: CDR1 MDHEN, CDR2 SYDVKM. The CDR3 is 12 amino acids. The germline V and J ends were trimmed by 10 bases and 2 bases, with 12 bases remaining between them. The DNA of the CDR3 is TGTGCCACCTCCCCCGGGCCCTACGAGCAGTACGTC. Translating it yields CATSPGPYEQYV.

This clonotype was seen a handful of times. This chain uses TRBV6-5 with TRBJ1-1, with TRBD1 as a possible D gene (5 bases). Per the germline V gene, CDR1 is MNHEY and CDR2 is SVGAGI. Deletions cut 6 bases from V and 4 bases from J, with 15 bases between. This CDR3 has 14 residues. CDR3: CASRETARGTEAFF. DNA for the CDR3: TGTGCCAGCAGAGAGACAGCCCGGGGCACTGAAGCTTTCTTT.

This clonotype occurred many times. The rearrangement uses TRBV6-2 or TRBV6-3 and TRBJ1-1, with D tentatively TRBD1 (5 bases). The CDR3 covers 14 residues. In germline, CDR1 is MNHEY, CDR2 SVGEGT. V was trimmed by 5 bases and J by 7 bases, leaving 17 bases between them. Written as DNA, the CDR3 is TGTGCCAGCAGTAGACCGGGGACGATTCTTGAAGCTTTCTTT. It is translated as CASSRPGTILEAFF.

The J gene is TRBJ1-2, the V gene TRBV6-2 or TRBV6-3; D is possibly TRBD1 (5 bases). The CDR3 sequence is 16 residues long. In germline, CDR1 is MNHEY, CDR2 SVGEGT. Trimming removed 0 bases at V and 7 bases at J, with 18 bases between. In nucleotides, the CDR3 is TGTGCCAGCAGTTACTCGTATAGAGGGGCATCTAGTGGCTACACCTTC. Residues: CASSYSYRGASSGYTF.

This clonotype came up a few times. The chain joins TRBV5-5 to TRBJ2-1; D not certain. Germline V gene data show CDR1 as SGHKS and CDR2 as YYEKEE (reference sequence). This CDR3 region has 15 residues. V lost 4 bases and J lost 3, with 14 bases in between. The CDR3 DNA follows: TGTGCCAGCAGCGTCGGACCGATAAACTACAATGAGCAGTTCTTC. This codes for CASSVGPINYNEQFF.

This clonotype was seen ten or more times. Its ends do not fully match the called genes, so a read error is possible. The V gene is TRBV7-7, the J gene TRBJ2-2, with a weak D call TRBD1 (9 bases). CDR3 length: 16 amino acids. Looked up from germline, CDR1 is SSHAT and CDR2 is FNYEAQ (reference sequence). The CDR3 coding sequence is TGTGCTAGCAGCCCACGGACAGGGGCGGGAGGCGGGGAGCTGTTTTTT. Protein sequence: CASSPRTGAGGGELFF.

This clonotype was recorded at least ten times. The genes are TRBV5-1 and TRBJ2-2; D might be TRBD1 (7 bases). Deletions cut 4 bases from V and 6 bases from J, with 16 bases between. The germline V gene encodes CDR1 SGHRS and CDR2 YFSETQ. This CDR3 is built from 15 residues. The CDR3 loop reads CASSRLQGGAGELFF. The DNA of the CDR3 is TGCGCCAGCAGCCGGCTGCAGGGGGGCGCCGGGGAGCTGTTTTTT.

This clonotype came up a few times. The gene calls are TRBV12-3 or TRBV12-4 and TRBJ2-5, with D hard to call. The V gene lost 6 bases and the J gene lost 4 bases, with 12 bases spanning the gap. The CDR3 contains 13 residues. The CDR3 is CASRAGRRETQYF. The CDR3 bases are TGTGCCAGCAGAGCCGGGCGGCGAGAGACCCAGTACTTC.

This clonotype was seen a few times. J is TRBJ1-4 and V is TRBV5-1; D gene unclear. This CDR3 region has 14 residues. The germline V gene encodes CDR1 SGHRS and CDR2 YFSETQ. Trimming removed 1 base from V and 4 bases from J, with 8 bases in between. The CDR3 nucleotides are TGCGCCAGCAGCTTGTACAACAATAATGAAAAACTGTTTTTT. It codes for CASSLYNNNEKLFF.

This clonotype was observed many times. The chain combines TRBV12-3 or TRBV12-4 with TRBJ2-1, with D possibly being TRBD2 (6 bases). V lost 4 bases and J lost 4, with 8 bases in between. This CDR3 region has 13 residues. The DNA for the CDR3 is TGTGCCAGCAGTTCGGGGGTTTACAATGAGCAGTTCTTC. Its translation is CASSSGVYNEQFF.

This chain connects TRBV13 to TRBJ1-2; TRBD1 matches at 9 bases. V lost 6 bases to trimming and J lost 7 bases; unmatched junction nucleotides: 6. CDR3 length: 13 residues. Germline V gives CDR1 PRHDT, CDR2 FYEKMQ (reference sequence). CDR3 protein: CASRIQGAGGYTF. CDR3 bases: TGTGCCAGCAGAATACAGGGGGCCGGTGGCTACACCTTC.

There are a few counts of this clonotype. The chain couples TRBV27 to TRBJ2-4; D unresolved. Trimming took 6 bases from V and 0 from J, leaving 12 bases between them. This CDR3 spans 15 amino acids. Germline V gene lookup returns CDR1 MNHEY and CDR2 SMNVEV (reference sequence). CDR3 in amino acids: CASSTLHLAKNIQYF. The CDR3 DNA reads TGTGCCAGCAGCACCCTGCACCTAGCCAAAAACATTCAGTACTTC.

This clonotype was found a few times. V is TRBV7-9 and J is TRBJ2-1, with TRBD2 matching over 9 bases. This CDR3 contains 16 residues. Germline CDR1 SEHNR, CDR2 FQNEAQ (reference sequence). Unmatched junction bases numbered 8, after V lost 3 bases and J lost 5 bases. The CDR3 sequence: CASSLGVGGGDNEQFF. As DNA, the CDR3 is TGTGCCAGCAGCTTGGGCGTTGGCGGGGGGGACAATGAGCAGTTCTTC.